A selection of T cell receptor beta chains follows, all from one sample in a study of cytomegalovirus exposure and HLA in healthy donors. Only in-frame clones appear in the TCRdb table, and some are missing; sequencing was by immunoSEQ multiplex PCR. The sample carries about 130,000 clones, over 70% recorded once. Sequencing was performed on PBMCs. All receptors come from a woman in her forties in good health and CMV-seropositive. The CDR3 runs from the conserved cysteine through the conserved F or W. A D gene is named only where the DNA matches it firmly. Not all rows give a size; the values are once, few, many and, for expanded clones, a class.

-,TRBD2,TRBJ2-2,TRBV14,TGTGCCAGCAGCCACGTGGGACTAGCGGGTATCGGGGAGCTGTTTTTT,CASSHVGLAGIGELFF
-,TRBD1,TRBJ1-6,TRBV19,TGTGCCAGTAGTCCCGGGACAGGGGTTTCACCCCTCCACTTT,CASSPGTGVSPLHF
-,-,TRBJ1-5,TRBV7-2,TGTGCCAGCAGCTTACAGAGCAATCAGCCCCAGCATTTT,CASSLQSNQPQHF
-,-,TRBJ2-1,TRBV19,TGTGCCAGTAGTATAGGGGGTTGGAGGGAGCAGTTCTTC,CASSIGGWREQFF
-,-,TRBJ1-1,TRBV10-3,TGTGCCATCAGCTCGACAGCCATGAACACTGAAGCTTTCTTT,CAISSTAMNTEAFF
-,TRBD1,TRBJ1-2,TRBV7-9,TGTGCCAGCAGCCCGGACAGGATTTATGGCTACACCTTC,CASSPDRIYGYTF
-,-,TRBJ1-2,TRBV10-2,TGCGCCAGCAGTGAAGGGAAGCGGTATGGCTACACCTTC,CASSEGKRYGYTF
once,TRBD1,TRBJ2-7,TRBV9,TGTGCCAGCAGCCCGGGGGACAGGGACGAGCAGTACTTC,CASSPGDRDEQYF
few,TRBD2,TRBJ2-1,TRBV6-4,TGTGCCAGCAGTGAGGGAAGCGGGAACTACAATGAGCAGTTCTTC,CASSEGSGNYNEQFF
once,TRBD1,TRBJ2-7,TRBV7-2,TGTGCCAGCAGCTTAGAGAGGACAGGGAACTACGAGCAGTACTTC,CASSLERTGNYEQYF
-,-,TRBJ2-2,TRBV7-9,TGTGCCAGCAGCTTCCGACCTAGGATCGCCGGGGAGCTGTTTTTT,CASSFRPRIAGELFF